This T cell receptor beta chain was documented in a study of shared clonotypes between healthy human individuals. Trimming left V 6 bases short and J 2 bases short, with 12 bases between. The V gene's germline CDR1 is SNHLY and CDR2 FYNNEI. This CDR3 spans 14 amino acids. The assay was carried out at the deep level. Sequencing used immunoSEQ multiplex PCR; TCRdb keeps in-frame clones, though not all of them. The repertoire has approximately 2,000,000 clones, around 93% of them found once; the top ten carry 0.37%. This clone appeared a single time. V usage is TRBV2 and J usage is TRBJ2-3, with D possibly TRBD2 on 5 matching bases. The sample comprised naive CD4+ T cells from PBMCs. Subset reported: CD45RA+ positively selected. The clonotype was recovered from a man between 18 and 35 years old in good health. Some clones in this sample may be carry-over from other donors' samples. CDR3 residues: CASSRSGNTDTQYF. In nucleotides, the CDR3 is TGTGCCAGCAGCCGAAGCGGAAACACAGATACGCAGTATTTT.